The clone carrying this T cell receptor beta chain has ten or more counts. V was cut by 1 base and J by 9 bases, with 17 bases left in between. Looked up from germline, CDR1 is SGHDT and CDR2 is YYEEEE. The length of the CDR3 is 15 residues. TCRdb itself ran the PCR reads through MiXCR, one entry per CDR3 protein. The sample has fewer than 7,500 distinct CDR3 sequences, approximately 14% seen once; the top ten hold more than 15%. The sample belongs to a study of tumor-infiltrating lymphocytes in oesophageal squamous cell carcinoma. The clonotype comes from a male donor with esophageal squamous cell carcinoma. The sequencing sample was made of esophageal tumor tissue. The chain combines TRBV5-6 with TRBJ2-1; D remains unclear. Here the CDR3 DNA reads TGTGCCAGCAGCTTGACCGTTGCCGGCATCGCTGAGCAGTTCTTC. Protein sequence: CASSLTVAGIAEQFF.